A single sample is the source of the 27 T cell receptor beta chains below, sequenced in a study of glioma-infiltrating T cells after dendritic cell vaccination. Sequencing used immunoSEQ multiplex PCR; TCRdb keeps in-frame clones, though not all of them. The table includes tens of thousands of clones, over 70% detected once. Sequencing used blood, obtained before dendritic cell vaccination. The receptors were sampled from a human donor with glioblastoma.

The chain carries TRBV5-4 and TRBJ1-4; 8 bases line up with TRBD1. The CDR3 extends over 15 amino acids. The V gene's germline CDR1 is SGHNT and CDR2 YYREEE (reference sequence). Losses at the gene ends were 5 bases for V and 5 bases for J; bases not matched to a gene: 8. The CDR3 nucleotides read TGTGCCAGCAGGAATGGACAGGGCTCGAATGAAAAACTGTTTTTT. As protein: CASRNGQGSNEKLFF.

The J gene is TRBJ2-3, the V gene TRBV15; tentative D call: TRBD2 (5 bases). The germline CDR1 and CDR2 sequences are LNHNV and YYDKDF (reference sequence). This CDR3 is built from 16 residues. Trimming stripped 1 base from V and 0 bases from J, with 11 bases between. The CDR3 loop is CATSRGSGYSTDTQYF. The CDR3 DNA reads as TGTGCCACCAGCAGAGGCAGCGGATATAGCACAGATACGCAGTATTTT.

The V and J genes are TRBV4-2 and TRBJ2-2, with 7 nucleotides matching TRBD1. Germline values: CDR1 LGHNA, CDR2 YNFKEQ. The CDR3 spans 16 residues. The junction had 9 bases not matched to a gene; V was cut back by 1 base and J by 7 bases. As DNA, the CDR3 is TGTGCCAGCAGCCAAGTAGATCGACAGGGCGGCGGGGAGCTGTTTTTT. Protein product: CASSQVDRQGGGELFF.

In regard to this clone: The junction differs from germline at one of its ends, possibly a read error. This chain uses TRBV6-1 with TRBJ2-4; 9 bases fit TRBD2. The CDR3 totals 17 residues. CDR1 and CDR2 (germline): MNHNS, SASEGT. In DNA, the CDR3 is TGTGCCAGCTGTGAAGGTTGGGCGGGAGGGCAGAAAAACATTCAGTACTTC. Its protein product is CASCEGWAGGQKNIQYF.

V is TRBV4-1 and J is TRBJ2-7; 8 positions agree with TRBD1. This CDR3 comprises 13 residues. Per the germline V gene, CDR1 is MGHRA and CDR2 is YSYEKL. Unmatched junction bases numbered 4, after V lost 3 bases and J lost 6 bases. This CDR3 reads CASSHQGAGEQYF. The CDR3 bases are TGCGCCAGCAGCCACCAGGGGGCGGGCGAGCAGTACTTC.

The chain has TRBV18 and TRBJ1-3; D is perhaps TRBD1 (6 bases). Per the germline V gene, CDR1 is KGHSH and CDR2 is LQKENI. Between the trimmed V and J ends, which lost 4 bases and 0 bases, there was a span of 10 bases. The CDR3 is 15 residues long. The CDR3 bases are TGTGCCAGCTCACTAACAGGGACCTCTGGAAACACCATATATTTT. Translating gives CASSLTGTSGNTIYF.

This chain uses TRBV5-5 with TRBJ2-7; D might be TRBD2 (5 bases). The CDR3 extends over 14 amino acids. Per germline, CDR1 SGHKS and CDR2 YYEKEE (reference sequence). V dropped 0 bases and J dropped 3 bases, with 10 bases sitting between them. The CDR3 DNA reads TGTGCCAGCAGCTTGGTGAGTGGGAGCTACGAGCAGTACGTC. Its translation: CASSLVSGSYEQYV.

The J gene is TRBJ1-4, the V gene TRBV5-4; D is possibly TRBD1 (5 bases). Trimming cost V 0 bases and J 8 bases, with 8 bases left between them. Germline assignment: CDR1 SGHNT and CDR2 YYREEE (reference sequence). The CDR3 has 13 residues. The DNA for the CDR3 is TGTGCCAGCAGCTTGGATTACAGGGAAAAACTGTTTTTT. Protein: CASSLDYREKLFF.

V is TRBV28 and J is TRBJ1-1, with TRBD1 matching over 8 bases. The CDR3 is 15 amino acids. The germline CDR1 and CDR2 sequences are MDHEN and SYDVKM. Unmatched junction bases numbered 9, after V lost 5 bases and J lost 4 bases. This CDR3 is CASSRTGTGSTEAFF. CDR3 DNA sequence: TGTGCCAGCAGTCGGACAGGGACCGGGAGCACTGAAGCTTTCTTT.

DNA for the CDR3: TGCGCCAGCAGCGGACAGGGGGCCGCAGATACGCAGTATTTT. Translation: CASSGQGAADTQYF. The V call is TRBV5-1, the J call TRBJ2-3; 11 nucleotides align to TRBD1. The CDR3 sequence is 14 residues long. The germline CDR1 and CDR2 sequences are SGHRS and YFSETQ. The V gene end was trimmed by 4 bases and the J gene end by 4 bases; junction bases not matched to a gene: 2.

The V gene is TRBV9, the J gene TRBJ2-1; 7 nucleotides line up with TRBD2. The length of the CDR3 is 17 residues. Per germline, CDR1 SGDLS and CDR2 YYNGEE. V trimming: 4 bases; J trimming: 6 bases; junction bases outside the gene matches: 16. CDR3 loop: CASSPRPGLTFGNEQFF. The CDR3 nucleotides are TGTGCCAGCAGCCCCAGGCCGGGACTAACCTTCGGCAATGAGCAGTTCTTC.

This clone was counted a few times. This chain uses TRBV5-4 with TRBJ2-3; tentatively, D is TRBD2 (6 bases). Germline V lookup: CDR1 SGHNT, CDR2 YYREEE (reference sequence). This CDR3 contains 13 residues. The V end was cut by 2 bases, the J end by 4 bases, with 8 bases between. The CDR3 DNA follows: TGTGCCAGCAGCTTAGGGGAGGCAGATACGCAGTATTTT. Residues: CASSLGEADTQYF.

This chain joins TRBV27 and TRBJ2-2, with 7 bases aligning to TRBD2. The CDR3 extends over 17 amino acids. J lost 0 bases, V lost 5 bases, and 9 bases had no gene match. CDR1 MNHEY and CDR2 SMNVEV come from the germline V gene (reference sequence). The chain's CDR3 is CASSRVAGATNTGELFF. CDR3 coding DNA: TGTGCCAGCAGTCGAGTCGCGGGAGCCACGAACACCGGGGAGCTGTTTTTT.

V and J are TRBV5-6 and TRBJ2-4; 14 positions agree with TRBD2. The CDR3 consists of 17 residues. CDR1 SGHDT and CDR2 YYEEEE come from the germline V gene. V was pared by 2 bases and J by 4 bases, with 5 bases of the junction left unmatched. CDR3: CASSFRTSGGTKNIQYF. The CDR3 nucleotides are TGTGCCAGCAGCTTTCGGACTAGCGGGGGGACGAAAAACATTCAGTACTTC.

The chain combines TRBV29-1 with TRBJ2-5; 10 nucleotides match TRBD1. Per germline, CDR1 SQVTM and CDR2 ANQGSEA. Germline trimming cut 8 bases from V and 4 bases from J; bases unmatched to any gene: 10. The CDR3 runs 14 residues. The CDR3 region is CSKKTGGGSETQYF. In DNA, the CDR3 is TGCAGCAAAAAGACAGGGGGCGGTTCAGAGACCCAGTACTTC.

Only a few counts were recorded for this clone. The chain combines TRBV2 with TRBJ2-5; 9 bases line up with TRBD2. The CDR3 totals 13 residues. Germline values: CDR1 SNHLY, CDR2 FYNNEI. V trimming: 6 bases; J trimming: 5 bases; junction bases outside the gene matches: 4. The CDR3 DNA reads as TGTGCCAGCAGGGGGACTAGCTACGAGACCCAGTACTTC. It encodes CASRGTSYETQYF. Supplemented by reference TRBV2 and TRBJ2-5, the full variable domain reads EPEVTQTPSHQVTQMGQEVILRCVPISNHLYFYWYRQILGQKVEFLVSFYNNEISEKSEIFDDQFSVERPDGSNFTLKIRSTKLEDSAMYFCASRGTSYETQYFGPGTRLLVL.

Only one count was recorded for this clone. The genes are TRBV18 and TRBJ2-5, with D uncertain. Germline CDR1 is KGHSH and CDR2 is LQKENI. The CDR3 runs to 15 residues. The V end lost 6 bases, the J end lost 1 base, and 15 bases lay between the germline ends. The CDR3 loop is CASSRPGSGQETQYF. CDR3 in DNA: TGTGCCAGCTCTCGACCTGGTTCAGGCCAAGAGACCCAGTACTTC.

The table lists this clone with a few counts. The chain has TRBV10-3 and TRBJ2-2; TRBD2 aligns across 7 bases. Germline V lookup: CDR1 ENHRY, CDR2 SYGVKD. The CDR3 has 15 residues. The J segment lost 0 bases and the V segment lost 2 bases, leaving 0 bases of the junction unmatched. This CDR3 is CAISETSANTGELFF. DNA for the CDR3: TGTGCCATCAGTGAGACTAGCGCGAACACCGGGGAGCTGTTTTTT.

This chain connects TRBV5-1 to TRBJ2-5; 9 bases fit TRBD1. Germline lookup yields CDR1 SGHRS and CDR2 YFSETQ. V lost 0 bases and J lost 5; bases outside the gene matches: 8. The CDR3 runs to 16 residues. CDR3 sequence: CASSLAQTGGPETQYF. In DNA form, the CDR3 reads TGCGCCAGCAGCTTGGCCCAAACAGGGGGCCCGGAGACCCAGTACTTC.

This clone was detected once. The rearrangement joins TRBV25-1 to TRBJ1-1; 10 bases map to TRBD1. Germline CDR1 and CDR2: MGHDK and SYGVNS. This CDR3 is built from 16 residues. Losses at the gene ends were 10 bases for V and 0 bases for J; bases not matched to a gene: 11. The CDR3 region has the DNA TGTGCCACTAAGGGGGGGACAGGGGACATGAACACTGAAGCTTTCTTT. This translates into CATKGGTGDMNTEAFF.

This clone was found a few times. The chain is built from TRBV19 and TRBJ1-1; D is perhaps TRBD1 (6 bases). The germline gives CDR1 LNHDA, CDR2 SQIVND (reference sequence). The CDR3 runs 14 residues. V gave up 6 bases and J gave up 4 bases, with 15 bases separating them. CDR3 DNA: TGTGCCAGTAGCTTACAGGGATTGAGCACTGAAGCTTTCTTT. Translated, it gives CASSLQGLSTEAFF. The full variable domain, with the rest looked up from reference TRBV19 and TRBJ1-1, is DGGITQSPKYLFRKEGQNVTLSCEQNLNHDAMYWYRQDPGQGLRLIYYSQIVNDFQKGDIAEGYSVSREKKESFPLTVTSAQKNPTAFYLCASSLQGLSTEAFFGQGTRLTVV.

The chain carries TRBV11-2 and TRBJ2-7; the D gene is possibly TRBD1 (5 bases). Between the trimmed V and J ends, which lost 4 bases and 3 bases, there was a span of 10 bases. The length of the CDR3 is 13 residues. The germline V gene has CDR1 SGHAT and CDR2 FQNNGV. CDR3 protein: CASSWGGIYEQYV. CDR3 coding DNA: TGTGCCAGCAGCTGGGGCGGTATCTACGAGCAGTACGTC.

This chain links TRBV27 with TRBJ1-2; no reliable D call. The CDR3 length is 12 residues. From germline, CDR1 is MNHEY and CDR2 SMNVEV (reference sequence). V lost 3 bases and J 5 bases, leaving 7 bases between the germline ends. CDR3 nucleotide sequence: TGTGCCAGCAGTTTCTCCGGTTATGGCTACACCTTC. Translation: CASSFSGYGYTF.

The rearrangement joins TRBV27 to TRBJ1-1, with D tentatively TRBD1 (5 bases). CDR3 length equals 15 residues. In germline, CDR1 is MNHEY, CDR2 SMNVEV (reference sequence). Trimming cost V 4 bases and J 0 bases, with 12 bases left between them. CDR3 nucleotides: TGTGCCAGCAGTTCCCTCGGCAGGGTGAACACTGAAGCTTTCTTT. Translating it yields CASSSLGRVNTEAFF.

The chain employs TRBV30 and TRBJ2-1, with 7 bases matching TRBD2. The germline V gene encodes CDR1 GTSNPN and CDR2 SVGIG (reference sequence). This CDR3 is 13 amino acids long. V lost 8 bases, J lost 1 base, and 5 bases stayed unmatched. The CDR3 loop is CALSGRSYNEQFF. The CDR3 DNA is TGTGCCCTTAGCGGGCGGTCCTACAATGAGCAGTTCTTC.

This sequence joins TRBV2 and TRBJ2-3; TRBD2 might be the D (6 bases). This CDR3 spans 12 amino acids. CDR1 and CDR2 from the germline V gene are SNHLY and FYNNEI. V was trimmed by 7 bases and J by 6 bases, leaving 11 bases between them. The DNA of the CDR3 is TGTGCCAGCAAGGAAAGCGGGGATACGCAGTATTTT. Amino acids: CASKESGDTQYF.

This clone came up once. The V call is TRBV7-3, the J call TRBJ1-1; no clear D gene. There are 13 residues in the CDR3. The V and J ends lost 3 bases and 2 bases respectively, with 7 bases between them. Germline values: CDR1 SGHTA, CDR2 FQGTGA. DNA for the CDR3: TGTGCCAGCAGCTTCTCTCCCAACACTGAAGCTTTCTTT. Translated: CASSFSPNTEAFF.